Presented here are 6 T cell receptor beta chains from one specimen sequenced in a study of blood T cell repertoires in COVID-19. TCRdb's copy holds only in-frame clones and misses some; the assay was immunoSEQ multiplex PCR. The sample carries around 75,000 clones, around 89% recorded once. The source material was peripheral blood. These receptors came from a human donor in a cohort sampled during active COVID-19.

The chain combines TRBV11-2 with TRBJ1-4, with 9 positions matching TRBD1. The length of the CDR3 is 14 residues. Germline CDR1 reads SGHAT; CDR2 reads FQNNGV. After removal of 3 bases from V and 6 bases from J, the junction contained 2 bases not matched to a gene. CDR3 nucleotides: TGTGCCAGCAGCTTCGGGACAGGGTATGAAAAACTGTTTTTT. Its protein is CASSFGTGYEKLFF. The full variable domain, in which reference TRBV11-2 and TRBJ1-4 provide the parts outside the CDR3, is EAGVAQSPRYKIIEKRQSVAFWCNPISGHATLYWYQQILGQGPKLLIQFQNNGVVDDSQLPKDRFSAERLKGVDSTLKIQPAKLEDSAVYLCASSFGTGYEKLFFGSGTQLSVL.

The J gene is TRBJ2-1, the V gene TRBV7-2; the D is unclear. This CDR3 has 13 residues. The V end was cut by 5 bases, the J end by 7 bases, with 12 bases between. CDR1 and CDR2 from the germline V gene are SGHTA and FQGNSA. The CDR3 is CASSPYLWNEQFF. The CDR3 DNA follows: TGTGCCAGCAGCCCCTACTTGTGGAATGAGCAGTTCTTC.

This chain uses TRBV1 with TRBJ2-1; the table's D gene call, TRBD2, was not cross checked with the DNA. TRBV1 is a listed pseudogene. The CDR3 has 17 residues. Here the CDR3 reads CTSSQDASGSSYNEQFF. Written as DNA, the CDR3 is TGCACCAGCAGCCAAGATGCTAGCGGGAGCTCCTACAATGAGCAGTTCTTC.

V gene TRBV19 combines with J gene TRBJ2-1; 7 nucleotides align to TRBD2. Germline trimming cut 5 bases from V and 8 bases from J; bases unmatched to any gene: 15. CDR3 length: 16 amino acids. Germline V lookup: CDR1 LNHDA, CDR2 SQIVND (reference sequence). CDR3: CASSPRGAGMEDEQFF. In DNA, the CDR3 is TGTGCCAGTAGTCCTCGGGGAGCGGGAATGGAGGATGAGCAGTTCTTC.

The V call is TRBV19, the J call TRBJ2-5; D call uncertain. The CDR3 runs to 14 residues. Germline V gene sequence: CDR1 LNHDA, CDR2 SQIVND (reference sequence). V was shortened by 1 base and J by 1 base, with 7 bases between the two germline ends. In DNA form, the CDR3 reads TGTGCCAGTAGTATAGCTACCGGCCAAGAGACCCAGTACTTC. Encoded protein: CASSIATGQETQYF. Supplemented by reference TRBV19 and TRBJ2-5, the full variable domain reads DGGITQSPKYLFRKEGQNVTLSCEQNLNHDAMYWYRQDPGQGLRLIYYSQIVNDFQKGDIAEGYSVSREKKESFPLTVTSAQKNPTAFYLCASSIATGQETQYFGPGTRLLVL.

A remark on this clone: One end of the junction varies from germline; a read error may be responsible. The chain combines TRBV6-5 with TRBJ2-7; the D gene is possibly TRBD1 (6 bases). Germline loops: CDR1 MNHEY, CDR2 SVGAGI. CDR3 length: 15 amino acids. DNA of the CDR3: TGTGTCAGCAGGAAAACAGGGCTTCTTTTCTACGAGCAGTACTTC. Its protein product is CVSRKTGLLFYEQYF.